These T cell receptor beta chains were read from a single sample in a study of T cell responses to AZD1222 COVID-19 vaccine. Clones were sequenced by immunoSEQ multiplex PCR, and TCRdb holds only the in-frame ones, with some missing. This sample has over 130,000 clones, with roughly 92% found just once. The sequences come from peripheral blood, collected on day 0 of AZD1222 vaccination. All receptors derive from an adult in good health. The CDR3 runs from the conserved cysteine through the conserved F or W. A D gene is named only where the DNA matches it firmly. Clone size is not always given. Where it is, it says once, few, many or a class for expanded clones.

>-|-|TRBV14|TRBJ2-1
CASSQGSGARSYNEQFF
TGTGCCAGCAGCCAAGGGTCGGGGGCGAGGTCCTACAATGAGCAGTTCTTC
>-|once|TRBV5-1|TRBJ2-7
CASSSSQGGLDEQYF
TGCGCCAGCAGCTCGTCACAGGGAGGGCTGGACGAGCAGTACTTC
>-|-|TRBV19|TRBJ2-1
CASSSKDRDNEQFF
TGTGCCAGTAGTTCCAAGGACAGAGACAATGAGCAGTTCTTC
>-|-|TRBV2|TRBJ1-3
CASSTLGPLSGNTIYF
TGTGCCAGCAGTACACTGGGACCCCTCTCTGGAAACACCATATATTTT
>-|-|TRBV11-2|TRBJ2-2
CASSSPRSTGELFF
TGTGCCAGCAGCTCGCCGAGGAGTACCGGGGAGCTGTTTTTT
>-|once|TRBV7-8|TRBJ2-7
CASSLEASHYEQYF
TGTGCCAGCAGCTTAGAGGCATCCCACTACGAGCAGTACTTC
>-|-|TRBV4-1|TRBJ2-1
CASSQGSTFNEQFF
TGCGCCAGCAGCCAAGGGTCAACTTTCAATGAGCAGTTCTTC
>-|-|TRBV18|TRBJ2-1
CASSPEDLSSYNEQFF
TGTGCCAGCTCACCCGAGGACTTGAGCTCCTACAATGAGCAGTTCTTC
>-|-|TRBV28|TRBJ2-7
CASSLGRGNEQYF
TGTGCCAGCAGTTTAGGTCGGGGAAACGAGCAGTACTTC
>-|once|TRBV6-5|TRBJ2-7
CASRGFGGSSYEQYF
TGTGCCAGCAGGGGGTTTGGCGGTTCCTCCTACGAGCAGTACTTC
>TRBD1|-|TRBV28|TRBJ1-3
CASKGGGTGGQKYGNTIYF
TGTGCCAGCAAGGGGGGCGGGACAGGGGGCCAGAAATATGGAAACACCATATATTTT
>TRBD1|-|TRBV7-9|TRBJ2-3
CASSLQRADRALTDTQYF
TGTGCCAGCAGCTTACAGAGAGCTGACAGGGCCCTCACAGATACGCAGTATTTT
>TRBD1|-|TRBV29-1|TRBJ2-1
CSVEGTGSDNEQFF
TGCAGCGTTGAAGGGACAGGGTCCGACAATGAGCAGTTCTTC
>-|-|TRBV19|TRBJ1-2
CASTRDTFYGYTF
TGTGCCAGTACCCGGGACACTTTCTATGGCTACACCTTC
>-|-|TRBV6-5|TRBJ1-2
CASTQGPGLAGYTF
TGTGCCAGCACCCAAGGGCCAGGCCTCGCTGGCTACACCTTC
>TRBD2|-|TRBV15|TRBJ2-3
CATSTGTSGGTDTQYF
TGTGCCACCAGCACAGGGACTAGCGGGGGAACAGATACGCAGTATTTT
>-|-|TRBV19|TRBJ2-1
CASSIGSGPYNEQFF
TGTGCCAGTAGTATAGGTAGCGGACCCTACAATGAGCAGTTCTTC
>-|-|TRBV7-9|TRBJ2-7
CASSLSSGYWQYF
TGTGCCAGCAGCTTAAGTTCGGGGTATTGGCAGTACTTC
>TRBD1|-|TRBV25-1|TRBJ2-7
CASSRTGTYEQYF
TGTGCCAGCAGCCGGACAGGGACCTACGAGCAGTACTTC
>-|-|TRBV14|TRBJ2-3
CASSPRGNRWDTQYF
TGTGCCAGCAGCCCTCGAGGCAATCGCTGGGATACGCAGTATTTT
>-|-|TRBV27|TRBJ1-2
CASSRSGLGYTF
TGTGCCAGCAGCCGAAGTGGGCTCGGCTACACCTTC
>-|-|TRBV6-4|TRBJ1-6
CASSDSIFGNSPLHF
TGTGCCAGCAGTGACTCGATCTTCGGTAATTCACCCCTCCACTTT
>-|-|TRBV4-2|TRBJ2-1
CASSQDQSGSHNEQFF
TGTGCCAGCAGCCAAGACCAGTCAGGGTCCCACAATGAGCAGTTCTTC
>-|once|TRBV28|TRBJ1-4
CASSGSDATNEKLFF
TGTGCCAGCAGTGGCTCAGATGCAACTAATGAAAAACTGTTTTTT
>-|once|TRBV2|TRBJ2-4
CASRGLAKNIQYF
TGTGCCAGCCGCGGACTAGCCAAAAACATTCAGTACTTC
>-|-|TRBV7-6|TRBJ1-2
CASSSLGTQEWSYYGYTF
TGTGCCAGCAGCTCCCTGGGGACTCAAGAGTGGAGTTATTATGGCTACACCTTC
>-|-|TRBV29-1|TRBJ2-7
CSVELGLNHEQYF
TGCAGCGTTGAACTCGGGCTTAACCACGAGCAGTACTTC
>TRBD2|-|TRBV7-2|TRBJ2-7
CASSLGTSDEQYF
TGTGCCAGCAGCTTGGGGACTAGCGACGAGCAGTACTTC
>TRBD1|-|TRBV11-2|TRBJ2-1
CASSSGGNSGLGNEQFF
TGTGCCAGCAGCTCAGGGGGAAATTCGGGGTTAGGCAATGAGCAGTTCTTC
>TRBD1|once|TRBV6-5|TRBJ1-4
CASSYTTGGDEKLFF
TGTGCCAGCAGTTACACAACAGGGGGAGATGAAAAACTGTTTTTT
>-|-|TRBV6-5|TRBJ1-2
CASSYGAYYTF
TGTGCCAGCAGTTACGGGGCTTACTACACCTTC
>-|-|TRBV28|TRBJ1-4
CASSFPGANEKLFF
TGTGCCAGCAGTTTCCCGGGGGCTAATGAAAAACTGTTTTTT
>TRBD1|-|TRBV7-9|TRBJ2-7
CASSLEGGLYEQYF
TGTGCCAGCAGCTTGGAAGGGGGCCTGTACGAGCAGTACTTC